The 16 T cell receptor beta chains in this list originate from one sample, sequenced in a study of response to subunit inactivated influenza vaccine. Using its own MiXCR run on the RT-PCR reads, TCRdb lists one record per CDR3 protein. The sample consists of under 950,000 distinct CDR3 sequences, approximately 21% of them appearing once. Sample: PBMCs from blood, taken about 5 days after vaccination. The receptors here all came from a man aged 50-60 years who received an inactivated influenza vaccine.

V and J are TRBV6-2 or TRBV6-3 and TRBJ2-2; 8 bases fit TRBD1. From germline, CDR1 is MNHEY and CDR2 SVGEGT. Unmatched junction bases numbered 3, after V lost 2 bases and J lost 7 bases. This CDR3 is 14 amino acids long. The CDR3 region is CASSYPRGLGELFF. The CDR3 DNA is TGTGCCAGCAGTTACCCCAGGGGGCTCGGGGAGCTGTTTTTT.

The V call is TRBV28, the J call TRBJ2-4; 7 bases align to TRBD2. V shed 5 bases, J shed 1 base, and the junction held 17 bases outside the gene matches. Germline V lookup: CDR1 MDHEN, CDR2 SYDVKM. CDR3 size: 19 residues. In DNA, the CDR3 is TGTGCCAGCAGTCAACATCCCATTCGGGGGGAGGTGGCCAAAAACATTCAGTACTTC. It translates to CASSQHPIRGEVAKNIQYF.

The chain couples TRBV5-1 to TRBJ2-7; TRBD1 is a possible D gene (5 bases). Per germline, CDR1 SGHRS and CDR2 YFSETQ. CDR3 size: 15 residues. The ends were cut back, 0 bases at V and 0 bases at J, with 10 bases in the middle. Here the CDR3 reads CASSLEGHSSYEQYF. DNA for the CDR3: TGCGCCAGCAGCTTGGAAGGACACAGCTCCTACGAGCAGTACTTC.

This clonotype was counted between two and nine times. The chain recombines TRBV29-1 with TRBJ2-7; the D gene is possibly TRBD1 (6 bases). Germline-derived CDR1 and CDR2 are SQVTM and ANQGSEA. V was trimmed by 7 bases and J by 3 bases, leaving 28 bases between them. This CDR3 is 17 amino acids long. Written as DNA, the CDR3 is TGCAGCGCCAGAGAGGGGGACAAGGGGAAAGGGGGCTACGAGCAGTACTTC. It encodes CSAREGDKGKGGYEQYF.

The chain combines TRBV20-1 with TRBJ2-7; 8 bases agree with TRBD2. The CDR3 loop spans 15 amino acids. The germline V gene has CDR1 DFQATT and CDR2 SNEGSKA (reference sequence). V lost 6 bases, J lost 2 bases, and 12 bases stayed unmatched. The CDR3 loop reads CSATILAGTTYEQYF. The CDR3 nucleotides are TGCAGTGCAACCATTCTAGCGGGTACCACCTACGAGCAGTACTTC.

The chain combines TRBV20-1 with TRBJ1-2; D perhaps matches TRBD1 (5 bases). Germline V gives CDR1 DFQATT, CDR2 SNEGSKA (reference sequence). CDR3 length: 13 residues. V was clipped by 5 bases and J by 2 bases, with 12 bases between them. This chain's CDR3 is CSAFGTANYGYTF. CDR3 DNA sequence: TGCAGTGCTTTCGGGACGGCGAACTATGGCTACACCTTC.

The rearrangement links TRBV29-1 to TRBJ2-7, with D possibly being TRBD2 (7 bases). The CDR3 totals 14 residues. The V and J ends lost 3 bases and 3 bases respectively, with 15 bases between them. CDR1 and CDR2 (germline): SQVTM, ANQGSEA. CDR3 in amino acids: CSVELRGRDYEQYF. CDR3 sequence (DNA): TGCAGCGTTGAGTTGAGGGGGAGGGACTACGAGCAGTACTTC.

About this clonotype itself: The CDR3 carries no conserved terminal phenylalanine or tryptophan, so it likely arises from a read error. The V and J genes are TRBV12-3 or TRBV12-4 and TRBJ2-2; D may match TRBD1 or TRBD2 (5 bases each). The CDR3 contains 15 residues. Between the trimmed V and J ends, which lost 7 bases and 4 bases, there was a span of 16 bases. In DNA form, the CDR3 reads TGTGCCAGCATCAACGTAGGGACGGGCACCGGGGAGCTGTTTTCT. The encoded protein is CASINVGTGTGELFS.

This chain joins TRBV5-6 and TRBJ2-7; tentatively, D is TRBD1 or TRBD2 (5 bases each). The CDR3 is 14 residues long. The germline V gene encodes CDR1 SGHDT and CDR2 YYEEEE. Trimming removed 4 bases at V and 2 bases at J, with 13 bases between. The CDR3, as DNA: TGTGCCAGCAGCCGTCCCGGGACGACCTACGAGCAGTACTTC. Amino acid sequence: CASSRPGTTYEQYF.

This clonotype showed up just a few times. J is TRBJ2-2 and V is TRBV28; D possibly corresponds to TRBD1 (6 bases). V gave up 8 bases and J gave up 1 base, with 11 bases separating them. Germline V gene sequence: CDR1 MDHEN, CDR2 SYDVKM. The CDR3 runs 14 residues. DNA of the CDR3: TGTGCCAGCCACAGGGTATTGAACACCGGGGAGCTGTTTTTT. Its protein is CASHRVLNTGELFF.

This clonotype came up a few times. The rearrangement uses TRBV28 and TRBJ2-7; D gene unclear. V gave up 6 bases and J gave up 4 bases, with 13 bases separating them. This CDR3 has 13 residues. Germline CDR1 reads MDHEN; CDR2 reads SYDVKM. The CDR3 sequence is CASRLSKGYEQYF. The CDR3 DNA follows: TGTGCCAGCAGGCTCTCGAAGGGTTACGAGCAGTACTTC.

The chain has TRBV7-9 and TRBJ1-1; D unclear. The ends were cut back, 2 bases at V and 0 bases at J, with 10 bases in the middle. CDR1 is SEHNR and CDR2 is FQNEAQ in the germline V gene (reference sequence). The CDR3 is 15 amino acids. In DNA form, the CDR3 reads TGTGCCAGCAGCTTATACGTAGGGCTGAACACTGAAGCTTTCTTT. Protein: CASSLYVGLNTEAFF.

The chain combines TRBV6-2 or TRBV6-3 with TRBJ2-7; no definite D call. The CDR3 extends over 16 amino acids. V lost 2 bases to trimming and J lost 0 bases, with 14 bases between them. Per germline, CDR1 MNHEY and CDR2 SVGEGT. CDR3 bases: TGTGCCAGCAGTTACGGGGTACTGAAGGGCTCCTACGAGCAGTACTTC. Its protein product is CASSYGVLKGSYEQYF.

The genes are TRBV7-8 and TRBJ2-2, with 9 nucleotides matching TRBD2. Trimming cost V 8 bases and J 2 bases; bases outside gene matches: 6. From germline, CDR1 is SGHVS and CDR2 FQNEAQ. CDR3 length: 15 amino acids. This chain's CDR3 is CASLAGVINTGELFF. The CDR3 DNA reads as TGTGCCAGCTTAGCGGGAGTAATTAACACCGGGGAGCTGTTTTTT.

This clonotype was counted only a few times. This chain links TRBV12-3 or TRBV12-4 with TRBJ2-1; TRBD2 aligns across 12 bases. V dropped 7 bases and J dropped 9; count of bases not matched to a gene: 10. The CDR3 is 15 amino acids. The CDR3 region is CASTPAGLAGSEQFF. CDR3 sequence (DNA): TGTGCCAGCACCCCTGCGGGACTAGCGGGCAGTGAGCAGTTCTTC.

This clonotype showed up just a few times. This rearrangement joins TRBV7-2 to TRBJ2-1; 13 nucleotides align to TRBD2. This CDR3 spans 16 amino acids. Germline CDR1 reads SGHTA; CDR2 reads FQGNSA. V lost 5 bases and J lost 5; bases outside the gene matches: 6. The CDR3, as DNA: TGTGCCAGCAGCACACAGACTAGCGGGGGGCACAATGAGCAGTTCTTC. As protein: CASSTQTSGGHNEQFF.